This TCR beta chain was documented in a study of vaccination and CD4 T cells after COVID-19. Across the study: Convalescent persons amounted to six males plus four females, two of whom were Hispanic.

An Oncomine TCR Beta short-read assay was used to sequence the DNA from cultured CD4+ T cells. TCRdb used MiXCR to reprocess the PCR reads, holding one entry per CDR3 protein. The table records about 14,000 distinct CDR3 sequences, nearly 75% of them present only once. The germline CDR1 and CDR2 sequences are MNHEY and SMNVEV (reference sequence). The ends were cut back, 6 bases at V and 0 bases at J, with 9 bases in the middle. The length of the CDR3 is 14 residues. Treatment defined: roughly 10-day PBMC culture with coronavirus spike peptide pools or control peptides (ViraFEST assay). ViraFEST relied on peptide pools to expand antigen-specific T cells; the TCRs were sequenced afterward. A remark on this clonotype: Its antigen is unknown.

The sample comprised CD4+ T cells from blood, cultured in vitro. V is TRBV27 and J is TRBJ1-5, with no clear D. The source of this sequence is a human donor who had recovered from COVID-19. CDR3 sequence: CASSEIYSNQPQHF. DNA for the CDR3: TGTGCCAGCAGCGAGATCTATAGCAATCAGCCCCAGCATTTT.